These 2 T cell receptor beta chains were all obtained from the same sample, sequenced in a study of shared clonotypes between healthy human individuals. Some clones are missing from TCRdb's copy, which holds only in-frame ones; the method was immunoSEQ multiplex PCR. The repertoire holds approximately 2.5 million clones, with more than 85% as singletons. Material: naive CD4+ T cells from PBMCs. Subset reported: CD45RA+ positively selected. These receptors originate from a man in his late teens or twenties in good health. Some clones in this sample may be carry-over from other donors' samples.

The chain links TRBV28 to TRBJ1-5; D gene ambiguous. The CDR3 runs 14 residues. Trimming stripped 5 bases from V and 10 bases from J, with 18 bases between. Germline V CDR1 and CDR2: MDHEN, SYDVKM. The chain's CDR3 is CASSPAGFVEPQHF. Written as DNA, the CDR3 is TGTGCCAGCAGTCCGGCCGGTTTTGTCGAACCCCAGCATTTT.

The genes are TRBV6-4 and TRBJ2-3, with TRBD2 as a possible D gene (5 bases). This CDR3 comprises 14 residues. Trimming took 4 bases from V and 1 from J, leaving 9 bases between them. Germline V lookup: CDR1 MRHNA, CDR2 SNTAGT. Written as DNA, the CDR3 is TGTGCCAGCAGTGTGGAGGATGGCACAGATACGCAGTATTTT. Encoded protein: CASSVEDGTDTQYF.